This TCR beta chain was recovered during a study of human T cells and chemical hapten exposure (dated by TCRdb to the early 2020s). Concerning the study at large: For sensitization, 2% DPC in acetone was applied to a 2 cm by 2 cm area of upper inner arm skin. Libraries were pooled for sequencing, and variation in per-sample TCR yields was attributed mainly to small differences in library volumes within the pool. Weekly therapeutic DPC doses were additionally applied to the scalp of patients throughout the roughly 24-week study period. Patch testing was done on the upper back using Finn chambers containing 0.01% DPC, and results were scored after 6 days according to International Contact Dermatitis Research Group standards. This study followed changes in the peripheral blood TCR repertoire in vivo during primary and secondary sensitization of alopecia patients to the hapten diphenylcyclopropenone (DPC). Some 29 alopecia patients provided blood for TCR sequencing at one to four time points (pre-sensitization, 2, 6 and 24 weeks). Patient blood was sampled pre-sensitization (week 0) and at 2, 6 and about 24 weeks after DPC sensitization. Alopecia areata with under or over 50% scalp involvement, alopecia totalis and alopecia universalis were represented in the patient cohort, which was mostly female.

Libraries were built with RACE. The reads were generated on a NextSeq 500. Library preparation attached unique molecular identifiers to individual cDNA molecules for quantitative, reproducible TCR counting. From each blood RNA sample, both TCR alpha and TCR beta chains were sequenced. From the authors' description of their analysis: The median number of TCRs per sample was over 85,000, ranging from 23,224 to 690,600. The Decombinator software suite was used to annotate V, J and CDR3 in the TCR reads. Every sample was subsampled to the same number of TCRs (28,000) for the PS versus PT1 abundance plots. Expanded TCRs were defined as absent before sensitization and observed at least eight times at the 2-week time point. In-frame beta chains were kept once TCRdb had trimmed the public reads at Q25 with fastp and called clones with MiXCR. Each CDR3 protein gets just one entry, which takes the most common genes and DNA from the rows behind it. The V and J calls were determined by TCRdb, not by the authors. The sample table lists under 120,000 distinct CDR3 sequences, 11% of them with a count of one. The ten largest clones add up to under 4.5% of the sample.

This clonotype was counted a few times. This clone's antigen is unknown. No base-level quality is on record; no much larger clone is a single base apart. In the paper's terms, the time point label means: patch test 1, 2 weeks after DPC sensitization. Reading the label with the study, this specimen's treatment or condition is: therapeutic diphenylcyclopropenone sensitization with weekly scalp DPC. At each patch-test visit, blood was drawn before the patch test was applied. To be eligible, patients had to be aged 18 to 70, diagnosed with alopecia and judged suitable for DPC therapy, while pregnant patients were excluded. Total RNA was extracted from unfractionated whole blood that had been collected in Tempus Blood RNA tubes. Study-wide conclusions, independent of this receptor: The number of PT1 expanded TCRs positively correlated with patch test score, significant at thresholds 8, 16 and 32 but not 4. Expanded TCRs formed significantly more large CDR3 similarity clusters than pre-sensitization or healthy control sets, consistent with antigen-driven responses. No change with DPC sensitization was found in the number of TCRs above 1 in 1000 frequency, and no evidence of global repertoire structure alterations was found. Because all patients had alopecia, a presumed autoimmune disease, the immune response of the patients might differ from that of healthy individuals. Repeated subsampling changed both the strength of the expansion versus patch-test correlation and the threshold at which the correlation became significant.

V is trimmed back by 8 bases and J by 2 bases, and the junction contains 8 bases that no gene match accounts for. Sequences KGHSH (CDR1) and LQKENI (CDR2) are obtained from the germline V gene. Taken from cysteine to phenylalanine, the CDR3 has 14 residues. The read is trimmed to its CDR3 DNA, 42 bases read in frame from base 1. Sequencing was performed on whole blood, taken in connection with sensitization to the hapten diphenylcyclopropenone (DPC). The chain uses TRBV18 and TRBJ1-2, with 7 central nucleotides matching TRBD1. The sequence was collected from a woman aged 40 to 50 with alopecia areata. Some clones in this sample may be carry-over from other donors' samples. The DNA sequence follows: TGTGCCAGCACCACAGGGGTGTGGAACTATGGCTACACCTTC. Its protein product is CASTTGVWNYGYTF.